The T cell receptor beta chain under discussion was sequenced for a study of T cells in tuberculosis (dated 2018 in TCRdb). For the study in its entirety: The study combined CD1B tetramers and high-throughput TCR immunosequencing to characterize T cells specific for the mycobacterial lipid antigen glucose monomycolate (GMM). IGRA-negative adolescents, IGRA-positive adolescents with latent tuberculosis and adults with active tuberculosis, more than 9 per group, were compared in a South African clinical cohort. PBMC from patients with active tuberculosis were archived either before the start of standard anti-tuberculosis treatment or within 7 days of starting that treatment. Beyond this particular receptor, the publication reports: Compared with IGRA-negative controls, TCR-alpha repertoires from active tuberculosis had smaller mean NN-distances to GMM-specific TCRs, which suggests clonal expansion of these TCRs. Using GEM motif frequencies, a classifier achieved approximately 72% accuracy, whereas a classifier built on the diverse GMM-specific repertoire got to approximately 88% accuracy (AUROC about 0.9). Shorter CDR3-alpha lengths in active tuberculosis patients partly drove the smaller NN-distances, and the TCR-beta difference was not statistically significant. Clinical samples were chosen by availability of cryopreserved specimens, and active tuberculosis cases were adults while controls were adolescents.

A word on this clone: There is no known antigen for this receptor. Qualities for individual bases were not recorded, and no much larger clone is one base off.

Spanning cysteine to phenylalanine, the CDR3 consists of 14 amino acids. The read is trimmed to its CDR3 DNA, 42 bases read in frame from base 1. Here V drops 1 base and J drops 6 bases, and the junction holds 3 bases not matched to any gene. From a lookup of the germline V gene (reference sequence), CDR1 and CDR2 are GTSNPN and SVGIG. Per the publication, the time point label means: new active TB diagnosis, blood taken before or within 7 days of starting treatment. Active tuberculosis patients were HIV-seronegative South African adults aged 18 years or older with a new diagnosis. Confirmation of active tuberculosis was based on positive sputum smear microscopy and/or a positive M. tuberculosis culture. Immunosequencing of unsorted cryopreserved PBMC covered, on average, around 100,000 T cells per clinical donor. The immunoSEQ multiplex PCR assay was used to generate TCR libraries, with TCR-beta and/or TCR-alpha/delta assays applied to each sample. Amplified TCR libraries were sequenced on the Illumina high-throughput platform. From the authors' description of their analysis: Clustering and dimensionality reduction relied on pairwise TCRdist distances among GMM-specific receptors from T cells that were either sorted ex vivo or expanded in vitro. Each clinical repertoire received a mean NN-distance score, defined as the average TCRdist to the nearest 10% of tetramer-positive reference sequences. To compute GEM TCR motif frequency, the fraction of unique TCRs matching known GEM sequences by V/J usage and CDR3 length was calculated. Active tuberculosis was classified by linear discriminant analysis with leave-one-out cross-validation, implemented in scikit-learn. The immuneACCESS repertoire file appears here via TCRdb, limited to in-frame rearrangements. These files lack a portion of the clones; in checked studies, under half of the deficit traces to unresolved V genes, and the cause of the others is not known. V and J calls and clone size are copied from that table; D and trimming were computed from the DNA. Counted in this sample were 30,000 to 35,000 clones; roughly 93% of them appeared once. The leading ten clones occupy roughly an eighth of the sample.

The rearrangement combines TRBV30 with TRBJ2-1; TRBD1 fits 10 bases in the junction. This sequence was found in an adult with tuberculosis. Sample: PBMCs, taken at tuberculosis diagnosis. Read as DNA, the sequence is TGTGCCTGGAGTGGGACAGGGGGGGCCAATGAGCAGTTCTTC. The resulting protein is CAWSGTGGANEQFF.